This TCR beta chain was observed in a study of T cells in Graves' hyperthyroidism and ophthalmopathy. This clonotype was recorded at least ten times. The TCR beta CDR3 regions underwent amplification using RNA transcripts as the source. RT-PCR in the first round (using the HTBI primer set) targeted the TCR CDR3. MiXCR, run by TCRdb on the multiplex PCR reads, gives a single entry per CDR3 protein. The sample includes 400,000 to 500,000 distinct CDR3 sequences, over 13% of them seen just once. Germline assignment: CDR1 MDHEN and CDR2 SYDVKM. Losses at the gene ends were 7 bases for V and 4 bases for J; bases not matched to a gene: 4. The CDR3 is 13 residues long.

Sequenced sample: blood. The chain is built from TRBV28 and TRBJ2-7; TRBD2 matches at 10 bases. The receptor's source is a woman aged 18-35 years with Graves' hyperthyroidism. The CDR3 region is CASTSGSSYEQYF. CDR3 in DNA: TGTGCCAGCACTAGCGGGAGCTCGTACGAGCAGTACTTC.